Included here is one T cell receptor beta chain sequence, with context. The V segment lost 4 bases and the J segment 2 bases; nucleotides outside the gene matches: 8. The CDR3 length is 17 residues. From germline, CDR1 is SGHNT and CDR2 YYREEE (reference sequence). Profiling relied on immunoSEQ multiplex PCR, and the TCRdb table lists in-frame clones only, not all of them. The sample consists of some 200,000 clones, approximately 80% of them appearing once. This entry is derived from a study of blood T cell repertoires in COVID-19. The sequencing input was peripheral blood. V and J are TRBV5-4 and TRBJ1-6, with 8 nucleotides matching TRBD1. This TCR derives from a woman aged 80 or over with active or convalescent COVID-19. The CDR3 DNA reads TGTGCCAGCAGCAGCGGACAGGGCGGGACCTATAATTCACCCCTCCACTTT. This encodes CASSSGQGGTYNSPLHF.